This T cell receptor (beta chain) was observed in a study of T cell responses to AZD1222 COVID-19 vaccine. Study-wide points: Repertoires were collected only later (after the peak T cell response had occurred). Clonal diversity was possibly underestimated; the donors were predominantly white British and more often female.

Points on this clone: Its antigen is undetermined.

Germline V gene sequence: CDR1 SGHRS, CDR2 YFSETQ. The V and J ends lost 5 bases and 5 bases respectively, with 8 bases between them. The CDR3 length is 11 residues. Profiling relied on immunoSEQ multiplex PCR, and the TCRdb table lists in-frame clones only, not all of them. The data contain tens of thousands of clones, around 93% of them singletons. The source of this sequence is an adult who received the AZD1222 COVID-19 vaccine. The gene calls are TRBV5-1 and TRBJ2-7; D unclear. This specimen was peripheral blood, taken 28 days after the second AZD1222 dose. The CDR3 protein is CASRNDHEQYF. The CDR3, as DNA: TGCGCCAGCAGGAACGACCACGAGCAGTACTTC.